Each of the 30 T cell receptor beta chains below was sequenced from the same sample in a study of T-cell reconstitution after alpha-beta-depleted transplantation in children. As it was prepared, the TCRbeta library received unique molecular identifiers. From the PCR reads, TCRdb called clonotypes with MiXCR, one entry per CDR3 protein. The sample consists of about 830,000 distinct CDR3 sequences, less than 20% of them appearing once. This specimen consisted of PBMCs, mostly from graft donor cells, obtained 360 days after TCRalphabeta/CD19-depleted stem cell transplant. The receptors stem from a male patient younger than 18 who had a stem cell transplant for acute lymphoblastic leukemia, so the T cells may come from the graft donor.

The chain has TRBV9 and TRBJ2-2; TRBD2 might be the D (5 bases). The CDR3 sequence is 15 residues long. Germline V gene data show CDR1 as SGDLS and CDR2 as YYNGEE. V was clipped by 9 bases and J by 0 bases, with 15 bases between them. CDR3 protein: CATKRGDANTGELFF. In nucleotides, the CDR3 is TGTGCCACCAAACGGGGAGATGCGAACACCGGGGAGCTGTTTTTT.

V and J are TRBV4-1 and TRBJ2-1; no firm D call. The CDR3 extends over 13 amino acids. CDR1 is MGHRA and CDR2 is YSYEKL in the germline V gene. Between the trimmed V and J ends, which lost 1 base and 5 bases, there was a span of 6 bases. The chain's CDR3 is CASSQVFDNEQFF. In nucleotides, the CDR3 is TGCGCCAGCAGCCAAGTTTTTGACAATGAGCAGTTCTTC.

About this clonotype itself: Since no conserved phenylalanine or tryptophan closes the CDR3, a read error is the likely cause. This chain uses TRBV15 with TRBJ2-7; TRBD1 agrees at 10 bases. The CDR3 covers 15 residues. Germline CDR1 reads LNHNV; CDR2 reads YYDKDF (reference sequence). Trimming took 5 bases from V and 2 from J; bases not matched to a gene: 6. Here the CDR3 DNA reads TGTGCCACCAGCGGCCGGGACAGGGGTACCTACGAGCAGTACTTA. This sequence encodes CATSGRDRGTYEQYL.

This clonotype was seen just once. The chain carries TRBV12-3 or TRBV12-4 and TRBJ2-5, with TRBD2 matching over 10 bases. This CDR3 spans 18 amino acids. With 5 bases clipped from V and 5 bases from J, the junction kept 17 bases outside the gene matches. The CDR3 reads CASSPSRRLAGFRETQYF. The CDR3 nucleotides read TGTGCCAGCAGTCCCTCCCGGAGACTAGCGGGTTTTCGTGAGACCCAGTACTTC.

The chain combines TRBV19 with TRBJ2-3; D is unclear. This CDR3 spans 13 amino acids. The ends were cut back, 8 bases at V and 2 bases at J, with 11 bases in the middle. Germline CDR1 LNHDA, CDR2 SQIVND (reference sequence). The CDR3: CASGRRDTDTQYF. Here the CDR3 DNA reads TGTGCCAGTGGACGGAGAGACACAGATACGCAGTATTTT.

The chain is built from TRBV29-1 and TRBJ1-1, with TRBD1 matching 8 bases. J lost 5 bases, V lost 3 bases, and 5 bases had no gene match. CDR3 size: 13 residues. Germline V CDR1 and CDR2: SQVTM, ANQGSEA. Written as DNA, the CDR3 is TGCAGCGTTGAGACAGGGGACCGGACTGAAGCTTTCTTT. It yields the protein CSVETGDRTEAFF.

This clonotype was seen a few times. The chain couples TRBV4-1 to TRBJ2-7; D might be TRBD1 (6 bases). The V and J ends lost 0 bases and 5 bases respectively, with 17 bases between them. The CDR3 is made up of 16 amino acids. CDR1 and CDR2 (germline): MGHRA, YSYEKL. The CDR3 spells CASSQDPGERIHEQYF. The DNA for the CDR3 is TGCGCCAGCAGCCAAGATCCAGGGGAGAGGATTCACGAGCAGTACTTC.

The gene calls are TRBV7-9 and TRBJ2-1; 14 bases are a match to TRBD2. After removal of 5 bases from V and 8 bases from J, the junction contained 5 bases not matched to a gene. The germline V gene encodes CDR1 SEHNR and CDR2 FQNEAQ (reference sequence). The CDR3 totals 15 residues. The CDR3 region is CASSPGLAGADEQFF. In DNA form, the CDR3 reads TGTGCCAGCAGCCCGGGACTAGCGGGAGCAGATGAGCAGTTCTTC.

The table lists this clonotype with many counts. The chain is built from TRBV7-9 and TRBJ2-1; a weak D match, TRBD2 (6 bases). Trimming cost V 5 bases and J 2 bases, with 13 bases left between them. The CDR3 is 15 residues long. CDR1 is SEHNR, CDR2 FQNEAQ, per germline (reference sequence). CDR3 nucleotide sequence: TGTGCCAGCAGCAAATTGGGGGGACCCTACAATGAGCAGTTCTTC. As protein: CASSKLGGPYNEQFF. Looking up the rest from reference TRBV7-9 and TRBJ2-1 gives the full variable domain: DTGVSQNPRHKITKRGQNVTFRCDPISEHNRLYWYRQTLGQGPEFLTYFQNEAQLEKSRLLSDRFSAERPKGSFSTLEIQRTEQGDSAMYLCASSKLGGPYNEQFFGPGTRLTVL.

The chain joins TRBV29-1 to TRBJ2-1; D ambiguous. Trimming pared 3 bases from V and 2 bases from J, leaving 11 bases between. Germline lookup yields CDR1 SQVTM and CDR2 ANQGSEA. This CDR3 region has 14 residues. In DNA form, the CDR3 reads TGCAGCGTTGACAGCCAAAGGGCCTACAATGAGCAGTTCTTC. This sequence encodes CSVDSQRAYNEQFF.

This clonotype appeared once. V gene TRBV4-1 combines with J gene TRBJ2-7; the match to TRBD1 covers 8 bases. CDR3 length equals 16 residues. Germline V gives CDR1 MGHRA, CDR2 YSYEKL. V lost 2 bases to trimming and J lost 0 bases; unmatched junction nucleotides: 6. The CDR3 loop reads CASSQPNRGNSYEQYF. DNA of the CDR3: TGCGCCAGCAGCCAACCCAACAGGGGGAACTCCTACGAGCAGTACTTC.

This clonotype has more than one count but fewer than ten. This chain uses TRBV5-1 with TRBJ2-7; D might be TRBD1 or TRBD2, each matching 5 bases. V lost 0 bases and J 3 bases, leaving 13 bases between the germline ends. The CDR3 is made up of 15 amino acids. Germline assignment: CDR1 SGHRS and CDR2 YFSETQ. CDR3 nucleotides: TGCGCCAGCAGCTTGGAGGTCGGGGCCGGCTACGAGCAGTACTTC. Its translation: CASSLEVGAGYEQYF.

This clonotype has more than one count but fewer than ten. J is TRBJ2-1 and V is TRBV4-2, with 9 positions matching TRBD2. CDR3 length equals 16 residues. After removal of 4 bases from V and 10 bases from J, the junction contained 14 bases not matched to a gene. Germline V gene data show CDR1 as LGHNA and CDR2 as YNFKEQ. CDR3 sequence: CASSPLWTSVGGEQFF. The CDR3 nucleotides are TGTGCCAGCAGCCCGCTTTGGACTAGCGTCGGGGGGGAGCAGTTCTTC.

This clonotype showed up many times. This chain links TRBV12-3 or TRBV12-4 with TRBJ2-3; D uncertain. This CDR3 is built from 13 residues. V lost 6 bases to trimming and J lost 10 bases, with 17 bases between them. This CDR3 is CASSDPRVFAQYF. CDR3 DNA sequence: TGTGCCAGCAGCGACCCTAGGGTTTTCGCGCAGTATTTT.

CDR3 loop: CASSQELRGHEQYF. CDR3 bases: TGCGCCAGCAGCCAAGAATTGCGGGGCCACGAGCAGTACTTC. The chain joins TRBV4-1 to TRBJ2-7; D perhaps matches TRBD2 (6 bases). Germline V gene sequence: CDR1 MGHRA, CDR2 YSYEKL. This CDR3 contains 14 residues. Trimming cost V 0 bases and J 5 bases, with 11 bases left between them.

CDR3 residues: CAWNGLAGGYEQYF. Written as DNA, the CDR3 is TGTGCCTGGAATGGACTAGCGGGAGGGTATGAGCAGTACTTC. This chain connects TRBV30 to TRBJ2-7; 15 bases map to TRBD2. Germline V gene sequence: CDR1 GTSNPN, CDR2 SVGIG (reference sequence). There are 14 residues in the CDR3. V was clipped by 4 bases and J by 7 bases; unmatched bases: 5. Supplemented by reference TRBV30 and TRBJ2-7, the full variable domain reads SQTIHQWPATLVQPVGSPLSLECTVEGTSNPNLYWYRQAAGRGLQLLFYSVGIGQISSEVPQNLSASRPQDRQFILSSKKLLLSDSGFYLCAWNGLAGGYEQYFGPGTRLTVT.

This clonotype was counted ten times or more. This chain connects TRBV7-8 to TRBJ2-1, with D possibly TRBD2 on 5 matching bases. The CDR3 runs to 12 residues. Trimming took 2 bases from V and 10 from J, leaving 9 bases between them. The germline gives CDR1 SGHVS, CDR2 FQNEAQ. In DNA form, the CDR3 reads TGTGCCAGCAGCTTACGGCGGGCAGAGCAGTTCTTC. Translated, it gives CASSLRRAEQFF.

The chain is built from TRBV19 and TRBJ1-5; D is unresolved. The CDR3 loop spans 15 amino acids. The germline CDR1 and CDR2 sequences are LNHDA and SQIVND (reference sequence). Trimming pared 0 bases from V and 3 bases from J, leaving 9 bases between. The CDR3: CASSIEGGFNQPQHF. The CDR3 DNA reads TGTGCCAGTAGTATAGAGGGCGGATTCAATCAGCCCCAGCATTTT.

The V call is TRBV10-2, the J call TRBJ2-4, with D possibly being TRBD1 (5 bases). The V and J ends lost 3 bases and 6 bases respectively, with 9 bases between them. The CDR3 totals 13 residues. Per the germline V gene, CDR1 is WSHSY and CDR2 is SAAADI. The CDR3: CASSEGARNIQYF. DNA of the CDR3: TGCGCCAGCAGTGAAGGGGCGAGAAACATTCAGTACTTC.

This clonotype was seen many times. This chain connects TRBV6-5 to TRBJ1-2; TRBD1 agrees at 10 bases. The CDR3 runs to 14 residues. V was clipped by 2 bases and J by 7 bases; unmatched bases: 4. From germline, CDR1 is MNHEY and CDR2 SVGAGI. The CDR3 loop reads CASSYRTGGSGYTF. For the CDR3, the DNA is TGTGCCAGCAGTTACAGGACAGGGGGAAGTGGCTACACCTTC.

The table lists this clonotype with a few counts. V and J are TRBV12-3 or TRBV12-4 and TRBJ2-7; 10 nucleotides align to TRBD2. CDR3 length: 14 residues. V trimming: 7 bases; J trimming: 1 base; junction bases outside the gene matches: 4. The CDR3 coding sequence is TGTGCCAGCACCCATAGCGGGAGGTCCTACGAGCAGTACTTC. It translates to CASTHSGRSYEQYF.

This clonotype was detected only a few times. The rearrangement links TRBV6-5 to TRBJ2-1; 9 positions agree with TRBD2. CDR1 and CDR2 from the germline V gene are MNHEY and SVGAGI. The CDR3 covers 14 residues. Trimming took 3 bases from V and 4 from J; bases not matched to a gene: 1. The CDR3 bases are TGTGCCAGCAGTTATACTAGCGGGTACAATGAGCAGTTCTTC. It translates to CASSYTSGYNEQFF.

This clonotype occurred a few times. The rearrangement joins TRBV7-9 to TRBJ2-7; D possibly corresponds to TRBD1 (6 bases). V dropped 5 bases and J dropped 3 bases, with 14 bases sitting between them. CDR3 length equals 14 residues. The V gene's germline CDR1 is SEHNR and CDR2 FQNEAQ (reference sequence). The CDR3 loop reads CASSQDSSLYEQYF. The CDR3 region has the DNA TGTGCCAGCAGCCAGGACAGCTCCCTCTACGAGCAGTACTTC. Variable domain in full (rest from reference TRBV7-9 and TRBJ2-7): DTGVSQNPRHKITKRGQNVTFRCDPISEHNRLYWYRQTLGQGPEFLTYFQNEAQLEKSRLLSDRFSAERPKGSFSTLEIQRTEQGDSAMYLCASSQDSSLYEQYFGPGTRLTVT.

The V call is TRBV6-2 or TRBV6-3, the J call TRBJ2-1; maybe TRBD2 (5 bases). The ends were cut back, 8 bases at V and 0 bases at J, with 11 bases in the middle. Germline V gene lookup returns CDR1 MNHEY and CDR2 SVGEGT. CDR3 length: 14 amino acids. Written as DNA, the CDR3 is TGTGCCAGCCTGCGGGCGAGCTCCTACAATGAGCAGTTCTTC. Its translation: CASLRASSYNEQFF.

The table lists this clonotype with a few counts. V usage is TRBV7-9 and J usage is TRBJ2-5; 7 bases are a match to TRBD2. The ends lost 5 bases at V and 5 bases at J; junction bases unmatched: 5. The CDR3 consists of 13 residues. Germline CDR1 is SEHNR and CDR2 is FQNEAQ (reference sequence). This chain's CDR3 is CASSTTSHETQYF. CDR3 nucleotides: TGTGCCAGCAGCACGACTAGCCACGAGACCCAGTACTTC.

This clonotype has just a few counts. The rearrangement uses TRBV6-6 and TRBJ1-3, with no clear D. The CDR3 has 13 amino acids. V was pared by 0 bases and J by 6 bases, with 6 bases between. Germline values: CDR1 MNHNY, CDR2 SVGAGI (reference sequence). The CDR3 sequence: CASSYSTANTIYF. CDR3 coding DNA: TGTGCCAGCAGTTACTCTACAGCAAACACCATATATTTT.

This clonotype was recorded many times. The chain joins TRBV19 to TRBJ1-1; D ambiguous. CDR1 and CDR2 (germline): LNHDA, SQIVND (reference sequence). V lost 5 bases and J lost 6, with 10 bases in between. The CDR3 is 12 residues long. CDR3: CASSPGLAEAFF. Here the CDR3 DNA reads TGTGCCAGTAGTCCAGGTCTGGCTGAAGCTTTCTTT.

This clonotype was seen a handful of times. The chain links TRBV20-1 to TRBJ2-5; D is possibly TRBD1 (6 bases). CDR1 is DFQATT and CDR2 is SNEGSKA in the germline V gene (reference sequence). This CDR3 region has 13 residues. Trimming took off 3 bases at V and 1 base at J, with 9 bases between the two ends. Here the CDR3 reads CSASWDTQETQYF. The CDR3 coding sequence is TGCAGTGCTAGTTGGGACACCCAAGAGACCCAGTACTTC.

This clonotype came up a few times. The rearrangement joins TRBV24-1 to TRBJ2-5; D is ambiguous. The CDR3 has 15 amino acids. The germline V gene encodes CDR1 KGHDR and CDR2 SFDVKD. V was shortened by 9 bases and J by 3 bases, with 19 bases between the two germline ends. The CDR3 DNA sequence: TGTGCCACCGCCCTTGGGATCGGGTCGGAAGAGACCCAGTACTTC. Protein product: CATALGIGSEETQYF.

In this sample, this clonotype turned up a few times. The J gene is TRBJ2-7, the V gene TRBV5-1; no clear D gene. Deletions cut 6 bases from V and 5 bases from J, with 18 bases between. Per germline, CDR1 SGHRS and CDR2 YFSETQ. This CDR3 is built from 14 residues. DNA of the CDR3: TGCGCCAGCACACACCCCCAGGCACGGGACGAGCAGTACTTC. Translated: CASTHPQARDEQYF.